The following is a T cell receptor beta chain sequence with its context. This CDR3 region has 15 residues. CDR1 MDHEN and CDR2 SYDVKM come from the germline V gene. Trimming cost V 3 bases and J 4 bases; bases outside gene matches: 6. The data stem from a study of cytomegalovirus exposure and HLA in healthy donors. TCRdb's table, derived via immunoSEQ multiplex PCR, lists solely in-frame clones and lacks some. The sample records 150,000 to 180,000 clones, around 84% being singletons. The rearrangement links TRBV28 to TRBJ1-2, with 9 bases aligning to TRBD1. The source material was PBMCs. The receptor comes from a human donor in good health. CDR3 amino acids: CASSLGGQGSYGYTF. Here the CDR3 DNA reads TGTGCCAGCAGTTTGGGGGGACAGGGCAGCTATGGCTACACCTTC.